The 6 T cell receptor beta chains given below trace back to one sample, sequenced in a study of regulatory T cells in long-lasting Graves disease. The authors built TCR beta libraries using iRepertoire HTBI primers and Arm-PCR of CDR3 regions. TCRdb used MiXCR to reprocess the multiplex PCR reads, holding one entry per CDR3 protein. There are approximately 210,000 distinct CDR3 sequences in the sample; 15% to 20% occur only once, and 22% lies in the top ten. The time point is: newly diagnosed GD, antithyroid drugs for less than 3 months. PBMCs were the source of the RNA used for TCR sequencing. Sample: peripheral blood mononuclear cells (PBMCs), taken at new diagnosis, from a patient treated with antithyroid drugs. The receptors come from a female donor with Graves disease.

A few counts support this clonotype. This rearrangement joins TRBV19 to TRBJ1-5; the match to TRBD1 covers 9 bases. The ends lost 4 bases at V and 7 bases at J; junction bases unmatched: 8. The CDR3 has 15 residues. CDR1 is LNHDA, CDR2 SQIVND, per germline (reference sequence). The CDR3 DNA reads TGTGCCAGTAGTACACAGGGGGCGCGTGGACAGCCCCAGCATTTT. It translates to CASSTQGARGQPQHF.

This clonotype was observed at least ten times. CDR3 DNA: TGTGCCAGCAGCCCCGGGGTAGATCCTGAGCAGTTCTTC. Its protein product is CASSPGVDPEQFF. The chain is built from TRBV11-3 and TRBJ2-1, with D tentatively TRBD2 (5 bases). The CDR3 contains 13 residues. Trimming pared 5 bases from V and 9 bases from J, leaving 14 bases between. Germline V gene lookup returns CDR1 SGHNT and CDR2 YENEEA.

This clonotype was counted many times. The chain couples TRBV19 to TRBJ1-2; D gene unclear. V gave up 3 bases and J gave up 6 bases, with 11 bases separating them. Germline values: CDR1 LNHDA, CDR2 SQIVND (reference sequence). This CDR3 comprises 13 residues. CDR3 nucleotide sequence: TGTGCCAGTAGTATTGGGCTCCAGCATGGCTACACCTTC. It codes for CASSIGLQHGYTF.

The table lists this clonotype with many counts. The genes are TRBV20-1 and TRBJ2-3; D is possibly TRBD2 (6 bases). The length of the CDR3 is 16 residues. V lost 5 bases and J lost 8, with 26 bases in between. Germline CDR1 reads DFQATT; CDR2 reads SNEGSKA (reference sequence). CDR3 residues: CSASTGVGVWESTQYF. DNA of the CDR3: TGCAGTGCTTCGACGGGAGTCGGAGTATGGGAGAGTACGCAGTATTTT.

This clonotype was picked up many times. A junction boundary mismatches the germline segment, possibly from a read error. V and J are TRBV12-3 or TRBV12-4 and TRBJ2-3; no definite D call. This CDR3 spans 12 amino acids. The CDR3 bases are TGTGCCAGCAGTCTCATAACAGTTACGCAGTATTTT. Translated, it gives CASSLITVTQYF.

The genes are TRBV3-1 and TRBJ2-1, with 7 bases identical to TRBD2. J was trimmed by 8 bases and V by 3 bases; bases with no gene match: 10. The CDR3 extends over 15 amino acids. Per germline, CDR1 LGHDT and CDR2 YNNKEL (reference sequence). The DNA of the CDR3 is TGTGCCAGCAGCCAGAGCCTAGCGGCCTGGTATGAGCAGTTCTTC. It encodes CASSQSLAAWYEQFF.